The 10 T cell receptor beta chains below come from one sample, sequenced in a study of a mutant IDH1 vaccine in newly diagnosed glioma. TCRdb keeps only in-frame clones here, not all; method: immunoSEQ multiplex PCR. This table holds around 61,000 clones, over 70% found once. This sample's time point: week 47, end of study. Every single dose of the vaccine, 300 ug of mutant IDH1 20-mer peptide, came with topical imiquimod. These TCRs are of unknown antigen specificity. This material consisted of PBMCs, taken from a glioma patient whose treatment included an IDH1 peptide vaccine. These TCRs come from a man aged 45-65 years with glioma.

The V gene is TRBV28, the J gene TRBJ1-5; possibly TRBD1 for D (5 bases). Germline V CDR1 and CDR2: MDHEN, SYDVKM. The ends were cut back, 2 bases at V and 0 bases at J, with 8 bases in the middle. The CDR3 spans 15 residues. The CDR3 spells CASSLAGGSNQPQHF. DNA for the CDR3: TGTGCCAGCAGTTTAGCGGGGGGTAGCAATCAGCCCCAGCATTTT.

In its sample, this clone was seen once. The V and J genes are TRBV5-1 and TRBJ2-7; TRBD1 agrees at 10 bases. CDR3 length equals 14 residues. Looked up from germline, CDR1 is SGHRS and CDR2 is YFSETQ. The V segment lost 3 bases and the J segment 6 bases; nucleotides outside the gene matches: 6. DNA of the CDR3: TGCGCCAGCAGCTGGGGGACAGGGGACTTCGAGCAGTACTTC. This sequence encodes CASSWGTGDFEQYF.

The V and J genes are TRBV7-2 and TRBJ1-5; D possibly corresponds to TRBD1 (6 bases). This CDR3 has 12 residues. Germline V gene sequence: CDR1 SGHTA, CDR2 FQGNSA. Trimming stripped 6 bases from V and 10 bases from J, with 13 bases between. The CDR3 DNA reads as TGTGCCAGCAGTTTTGCGGACAGACCCCAGCATTTT. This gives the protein CASSFADRPQHF.

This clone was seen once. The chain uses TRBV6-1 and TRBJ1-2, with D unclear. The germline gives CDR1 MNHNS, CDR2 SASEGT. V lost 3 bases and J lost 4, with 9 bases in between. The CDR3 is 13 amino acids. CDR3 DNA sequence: TGTGCCAGCAGTGAGGCGGTGACCTATGGCTACACCTTC. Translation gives CASSEAVTYGYTF.

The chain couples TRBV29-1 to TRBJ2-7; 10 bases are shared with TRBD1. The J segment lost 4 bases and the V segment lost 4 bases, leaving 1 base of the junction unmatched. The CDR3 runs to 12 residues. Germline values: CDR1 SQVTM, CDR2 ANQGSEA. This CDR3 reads CSVGQGAYEQYF. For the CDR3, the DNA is TGCAGCGTTGGACAGGGGGCGTACGAGCAGTACTTC.

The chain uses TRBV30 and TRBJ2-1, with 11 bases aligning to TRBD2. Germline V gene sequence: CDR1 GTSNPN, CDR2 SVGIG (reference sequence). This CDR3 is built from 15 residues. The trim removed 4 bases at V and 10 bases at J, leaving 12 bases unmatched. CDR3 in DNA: TGTGCCTGGAACCAATTTAGCGGGGGGGCAGGAGAGCAGTTCTTC. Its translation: CAWNQFSGGAGEQFF.

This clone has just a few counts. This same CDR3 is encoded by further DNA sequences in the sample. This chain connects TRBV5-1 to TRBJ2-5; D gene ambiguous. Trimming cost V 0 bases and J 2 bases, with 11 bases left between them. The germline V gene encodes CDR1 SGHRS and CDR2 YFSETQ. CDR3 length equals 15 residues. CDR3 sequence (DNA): TGCGCCAGCAGCTTGGAGGGTCATCCTCAAGAGACCCAGTACTTC. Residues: CASSLEGHPQETQYF.

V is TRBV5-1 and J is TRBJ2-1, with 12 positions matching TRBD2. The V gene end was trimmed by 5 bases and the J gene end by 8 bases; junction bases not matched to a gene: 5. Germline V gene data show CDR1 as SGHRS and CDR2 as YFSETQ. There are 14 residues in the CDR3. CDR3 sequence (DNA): TGCGCCAGCAGGACTAGCGGGGGCCAGGATGAGCAGTTCTTC. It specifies CASRTSGGQDEQFF.

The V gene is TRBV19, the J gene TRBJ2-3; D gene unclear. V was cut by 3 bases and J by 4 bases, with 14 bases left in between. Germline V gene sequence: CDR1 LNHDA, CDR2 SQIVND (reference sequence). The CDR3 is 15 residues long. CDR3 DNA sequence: TGTGCCAGTAGTATCACAACTGCGCGATCAGATACGCAGTATTTT. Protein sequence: CASSITTARSDTQYF.

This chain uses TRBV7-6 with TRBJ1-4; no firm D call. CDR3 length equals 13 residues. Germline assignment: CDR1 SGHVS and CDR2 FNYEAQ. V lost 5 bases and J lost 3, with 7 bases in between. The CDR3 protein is CASSPDSNEKLFF. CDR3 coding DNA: TGTGCCAGCAGCCCGGACTCTAATGAAAAACTGTTTTTT.